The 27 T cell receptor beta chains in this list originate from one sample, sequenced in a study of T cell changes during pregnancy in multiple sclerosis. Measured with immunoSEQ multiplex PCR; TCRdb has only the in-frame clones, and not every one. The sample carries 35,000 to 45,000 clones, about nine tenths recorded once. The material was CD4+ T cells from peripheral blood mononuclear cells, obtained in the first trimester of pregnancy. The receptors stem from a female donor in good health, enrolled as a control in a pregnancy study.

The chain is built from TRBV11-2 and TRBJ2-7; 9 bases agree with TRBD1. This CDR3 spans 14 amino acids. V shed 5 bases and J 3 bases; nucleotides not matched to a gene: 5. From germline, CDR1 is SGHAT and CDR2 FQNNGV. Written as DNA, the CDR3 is TGTGCCAGCAGCATCTCGGACAGGGGCTACGAGCAGTACTTC. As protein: CASSISDRGYEQYF.

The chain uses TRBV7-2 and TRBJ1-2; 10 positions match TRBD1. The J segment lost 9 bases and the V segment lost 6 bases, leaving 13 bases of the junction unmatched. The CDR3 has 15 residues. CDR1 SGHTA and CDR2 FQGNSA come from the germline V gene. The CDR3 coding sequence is TGTGCCAGCAGTTCCATAACGGGACAGGGGTTGAGCTACACCTTC. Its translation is CASSSITGQGLSYTF.

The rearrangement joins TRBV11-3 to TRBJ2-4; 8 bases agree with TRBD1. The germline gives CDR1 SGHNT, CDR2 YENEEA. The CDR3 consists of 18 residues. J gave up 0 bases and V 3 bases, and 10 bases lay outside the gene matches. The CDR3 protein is CASSLDRVEILAKNIQYF. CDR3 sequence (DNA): TGTGCCAGCAGCTTGGACAGGGTTGAGATCCTAGCCAAAAACATTCAGTACTTC.

CDR3 in amino acids: CATSRGRGSYNEQFF. CDR3 bases: TGTGCCACCAGCAGAGGGAGGGGCTCCTACAATGAGCAGTTCTTC. The chain recombines TRBV15 with TRBJ2-1, with D possibly being TRBD2 (6 bases). CDR1 and CDR2 from the germline V gene are LNHNV and YYDKDF (reference sequence). With 1 base removed from V and 0 bases from J, the gap between germline ends came to 7 bases. CDR3 length equals 15 residues.

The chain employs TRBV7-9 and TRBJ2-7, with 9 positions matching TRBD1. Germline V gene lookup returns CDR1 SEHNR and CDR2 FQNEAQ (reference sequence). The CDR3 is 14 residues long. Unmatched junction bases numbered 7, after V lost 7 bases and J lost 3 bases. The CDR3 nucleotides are TGTGCCAGCACACCGGGACAGGGCGTCTACGAGCAGTACTTC. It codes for CASTPGQGVYEQYF.

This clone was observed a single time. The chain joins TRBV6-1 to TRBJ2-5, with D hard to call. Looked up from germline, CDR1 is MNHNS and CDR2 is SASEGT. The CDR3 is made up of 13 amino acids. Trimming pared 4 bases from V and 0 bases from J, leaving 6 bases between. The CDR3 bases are TGTGCCAGCAGTGCACTACACCAAGAGACCCAGTACTTC. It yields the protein CASSALHQETQYF.

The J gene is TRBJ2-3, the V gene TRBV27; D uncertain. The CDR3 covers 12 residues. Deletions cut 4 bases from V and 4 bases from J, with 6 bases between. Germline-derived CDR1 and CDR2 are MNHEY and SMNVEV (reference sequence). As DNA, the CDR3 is TGTGCCAGCAGTTCCTCGTCAGATACGCAGTATTTT. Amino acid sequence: CASSSSSDTQYF.

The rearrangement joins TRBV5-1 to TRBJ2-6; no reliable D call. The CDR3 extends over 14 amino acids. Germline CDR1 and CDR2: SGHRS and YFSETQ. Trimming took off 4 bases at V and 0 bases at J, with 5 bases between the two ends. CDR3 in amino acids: CASSESSGANVLTF. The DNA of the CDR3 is TGCGCCAGCAGCGAGAGCTCTGGGGCCAACGTCCTGACTTTC.

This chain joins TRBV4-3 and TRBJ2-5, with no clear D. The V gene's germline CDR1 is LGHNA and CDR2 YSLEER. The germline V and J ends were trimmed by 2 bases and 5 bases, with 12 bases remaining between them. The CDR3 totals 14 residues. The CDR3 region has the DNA TGCGCCAGCAGCCAAAGTTTCAGTGCCGAGACCCAGTACTTC. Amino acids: CASSQSFSAETQYF.

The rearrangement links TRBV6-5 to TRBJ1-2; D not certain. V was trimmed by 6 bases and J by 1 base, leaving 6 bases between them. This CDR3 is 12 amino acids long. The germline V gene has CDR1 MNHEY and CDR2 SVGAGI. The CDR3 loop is CASSPYNYGYTF. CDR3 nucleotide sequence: TGTGCCAGCAGCCCTTATAACTATGGCTACACCTTC.

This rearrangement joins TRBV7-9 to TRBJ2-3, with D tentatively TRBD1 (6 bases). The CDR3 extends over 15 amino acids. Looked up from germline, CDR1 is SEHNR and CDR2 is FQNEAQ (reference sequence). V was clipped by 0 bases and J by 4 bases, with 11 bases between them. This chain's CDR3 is CASSLAGGEADTQYF. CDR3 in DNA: TGTGCCAGCAGCTTAGCTGGGGGCGAGGCAGATACGCAGTATTTT.

Written as DNA, the CDR3 is TGTGCCAGCAGCTTAGGGTCCCAGACTCGAAGAGGGGAGCAGTACTTC. As protein: CASSLGSQTRRGEQYF. The chain joins TRBV7-2 to TRBJ2-7, with a weak D call TRBD2 (5 bases). V was cut by 1 base and J by 7 bases, with 20 bases left in between. The CDR3 runs to 16 residues. CDR1 and CDR2 from the germline V gene are SGHTA and FQGNSA.

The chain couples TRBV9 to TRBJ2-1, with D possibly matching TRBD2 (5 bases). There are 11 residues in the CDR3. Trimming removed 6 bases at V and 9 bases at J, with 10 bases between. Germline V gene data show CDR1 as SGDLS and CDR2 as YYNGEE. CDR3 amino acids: CASNRDGEQFF. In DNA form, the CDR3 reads TGTGCCAGCAACCGGGATGGTGAGCAGTTCTTC.

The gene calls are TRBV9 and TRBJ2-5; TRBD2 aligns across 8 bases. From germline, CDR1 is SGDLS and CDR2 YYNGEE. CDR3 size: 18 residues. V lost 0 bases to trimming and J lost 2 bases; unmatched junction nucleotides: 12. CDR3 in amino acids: CASSVGGRSAGGQETQYF. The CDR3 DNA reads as TGTGCCAGCAGCGTAGGGGGTCGATCCGCGGGGGGACAAGAGACCCAGTACTTC.

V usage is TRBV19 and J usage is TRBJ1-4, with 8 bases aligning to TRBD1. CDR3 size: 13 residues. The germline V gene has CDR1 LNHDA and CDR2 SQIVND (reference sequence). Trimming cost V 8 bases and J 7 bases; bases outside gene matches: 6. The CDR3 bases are TGTGCCAGTTCGCAGGGGGCCGGTGAAAAACTGTTTTTT. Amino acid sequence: CASSQGAGEKLFF.

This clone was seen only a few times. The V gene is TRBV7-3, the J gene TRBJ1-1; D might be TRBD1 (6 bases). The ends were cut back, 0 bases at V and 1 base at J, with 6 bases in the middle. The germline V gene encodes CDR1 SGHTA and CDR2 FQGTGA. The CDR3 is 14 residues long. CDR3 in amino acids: CASSLTGGNTEAFF. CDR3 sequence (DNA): TGTGCCAGCAGCTTAACAGGGGGGAACACTGAAGCTTTCTTT.

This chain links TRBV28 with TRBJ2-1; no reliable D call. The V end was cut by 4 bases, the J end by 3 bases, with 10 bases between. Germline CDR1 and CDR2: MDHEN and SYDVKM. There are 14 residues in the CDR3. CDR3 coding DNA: TGTGCCAGCAGTTCGCCGGGTGTCTACAATGAGCAGTTCTTC. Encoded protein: CASSSPGVYNEQFF.

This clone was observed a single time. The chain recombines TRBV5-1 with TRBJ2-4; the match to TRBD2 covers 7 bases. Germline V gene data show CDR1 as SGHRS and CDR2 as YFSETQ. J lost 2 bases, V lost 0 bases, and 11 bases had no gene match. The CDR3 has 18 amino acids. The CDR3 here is CASSLVGLGAGTKNIQYF. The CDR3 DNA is TGCGCCAGCAGCTTGGTAGGACTAGGGGCCGGTACCAAAAACATTCAGTACTTC.

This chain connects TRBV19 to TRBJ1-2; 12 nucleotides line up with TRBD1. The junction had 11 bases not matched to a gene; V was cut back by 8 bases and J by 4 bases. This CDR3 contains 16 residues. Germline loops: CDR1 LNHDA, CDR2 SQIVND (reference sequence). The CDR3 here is CASGLGQGAIGYGYTF. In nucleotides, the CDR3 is TGTGCCAGTGGCCTGGGACAGGGGGCCATTGGCTATGGCTACACCTTC.

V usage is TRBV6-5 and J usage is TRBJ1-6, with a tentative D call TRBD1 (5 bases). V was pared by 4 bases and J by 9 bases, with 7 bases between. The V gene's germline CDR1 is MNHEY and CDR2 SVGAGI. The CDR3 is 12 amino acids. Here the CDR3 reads CASSSGISPLHF. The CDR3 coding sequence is TGTGCCAGCAGTTCAGGGATTTCACCCCTCCACTTT.

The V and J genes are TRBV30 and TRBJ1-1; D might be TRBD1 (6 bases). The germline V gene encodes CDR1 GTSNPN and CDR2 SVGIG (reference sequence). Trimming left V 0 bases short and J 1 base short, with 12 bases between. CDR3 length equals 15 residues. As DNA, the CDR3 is TGTGCCTGGAGTGTAGGGGGGGCCGGGAACACTGAAGCTTTCTTT. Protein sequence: CAWSVGGAGNTEAFF. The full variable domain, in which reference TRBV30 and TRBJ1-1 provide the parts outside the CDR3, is SQTIHQWPATLVQPVGSPLSLECTVEGTSNPNLYWYRQAAGRGLQLLFYSVGIGQISSEVPQNLSASRPQDRQFILSSKKLLLSDSGFYLCAWSVGGAGNTEAFFGQGTRLTVV.

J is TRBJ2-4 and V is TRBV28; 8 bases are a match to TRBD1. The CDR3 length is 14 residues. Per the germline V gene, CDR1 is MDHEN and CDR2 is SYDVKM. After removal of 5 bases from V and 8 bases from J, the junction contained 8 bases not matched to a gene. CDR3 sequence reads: CASSLPTGEYIQYF. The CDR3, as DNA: TGTGCCAGCAGTCTCCCGACAGGGGAATACATTCAGTACTTC.

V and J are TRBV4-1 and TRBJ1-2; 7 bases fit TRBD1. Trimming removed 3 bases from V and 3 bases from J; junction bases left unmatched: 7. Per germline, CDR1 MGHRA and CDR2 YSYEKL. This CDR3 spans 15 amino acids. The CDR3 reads CASSQPTGWDYGYTF. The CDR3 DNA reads TGCGCCAGCAGCCAGCCGACAGGGTGGGACTATGGCTACACCTTC.

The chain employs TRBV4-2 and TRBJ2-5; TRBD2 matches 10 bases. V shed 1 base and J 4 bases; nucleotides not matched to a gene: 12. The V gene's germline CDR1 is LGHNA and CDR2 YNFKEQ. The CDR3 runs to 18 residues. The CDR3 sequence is CASSQGASGGPPIETQYF. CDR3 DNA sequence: TGTGCCAGCAGCCAAGGGGCTAGCGGGGGACCTCCTATAGAGACCCAGTACTTC.

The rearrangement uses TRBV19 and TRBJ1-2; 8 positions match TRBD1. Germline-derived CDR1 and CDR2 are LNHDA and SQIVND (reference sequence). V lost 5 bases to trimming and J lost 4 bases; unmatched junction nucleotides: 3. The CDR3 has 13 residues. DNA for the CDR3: TGTGCCAGTAGTCCGGACAGGGCCTATGGCTACACCTTC. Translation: CASSPDRAYGYTF.

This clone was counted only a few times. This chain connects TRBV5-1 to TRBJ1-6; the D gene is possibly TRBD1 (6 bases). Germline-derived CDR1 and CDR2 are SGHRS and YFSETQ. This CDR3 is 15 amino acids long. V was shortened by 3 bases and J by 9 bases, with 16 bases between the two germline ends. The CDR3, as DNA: TGCGCCAGCAGCTATTCCAGGGGTTACGGTTCACCCCTCCACTTT. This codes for CASSYSRGYGSPLHF.

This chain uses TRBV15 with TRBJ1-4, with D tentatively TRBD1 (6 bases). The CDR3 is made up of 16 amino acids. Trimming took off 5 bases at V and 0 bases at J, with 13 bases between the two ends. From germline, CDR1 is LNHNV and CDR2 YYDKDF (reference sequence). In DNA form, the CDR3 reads TGTGCCACCAGCGACAGGCCATTTGCAACTAATGAAAAACTGTTTTTT. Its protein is CATSDRPFATNEKLFF. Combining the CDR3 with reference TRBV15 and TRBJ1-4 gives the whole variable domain DAMVIQNPRYQVTQFGKPVTLSCSQTLNHNVMYWYQQKSSQAPKLLFHYYDKDFNNEADTPDNFQSRRPNTSFCFLDIRSPGLGDTAMYLCATSDRPFATNEKLFFGSGTQLSVL.